The 22 T cell receptor beta chains below come from one sample, sequenced in a study of T-cell reconstitution after alpha-beta-depleted transplantation in children. Unique molecular identifiers were incorporated during preparation of the TCRbeta library. TCRdb reprocessed the PCR reads with MiXCR, giving one entry per CDR3 protein. The table has 490,000 or so distinct CDR3 sequences, roughly an eighth seen once. The sequencing used PBMCs from the stem cell graft donor, collected from the stem cell graft. The receptor source for this set is a human donor who donated a stem cell graft to a child with combined immunodeficiency.

This clonotype came up a few times. The chain links TRBV27 to TRBJ2-7; the D is unclear. In germline, CDR1 is MNHEY, CDR2 SMNVEV (reference sequence). The CDR3 contains 15 residues. V dropped 3 bases and J dropped 0 bases, with 12 bases sitting between them. The CDR3 DNA is TGTGCCAGCAGTTTGCGTGCACCCTACTCCTACGAGCAGTACTTC. Protein: CASSLRAPYSYEQYF.

In this sample, this clonotype turned up many times. The chain employs TRBV12-3 or TRBV12-4 and TRBJ1-1; D ambiguous. The CDR3 contains 13 residues. The V end was cut by 1 base, the J end by 8 bases, with 11 bases between. The CDR3 coding sequence is TGTGCCAGCAGTTTAGACGACGGCGCGGAAGCTTTCTTT. Protein sequence: CASSLDDGAEAFF.

This clonotype was counted ten times or more. This chain uses TRBV11-2 with TRBJ1-1; D gene uncertain. Germline CDR1 SGHAT, CDR2 FQNNGV. The CDR3 spans 14 residues. The ends were cut back, 4 bases at V and 0 bases at J, with 9 bases in the middle. Here the CDR3 reads CASSSVGVNTEAFF. DNA for the CDR3: TGTGCCAGCAGCTCCGTAGGAGTGAACACTGAAGCTTTCTTT. Based on the CDR3 plus reference TRBV11-2 and TRBJ1-1, the full variable domain is EAGVAQSPRYKIIEKRQSVAFWCNPISGHATLYWYQQILGQGPKLLIQFQNNGVVDDSQLPKDRFSAERLKGVDSTLKIQPAKLEDSAVYLCASSSVGVNTEAFFGQGTRLTVV.

The chain recombines TRBV13 with TRBJ2-3; either TRBD1 or TRBD2 may supply D (5 bases each). CDR1 is PRHDT and CDR2 is FYEKMQ in the germline V gene (reference sequence). Trimming stripped 0 bases from V and 4 bases from J, with 14 bases between. The length of the CDR3 is 16 residues. CDR3 DNA sequence: TGTGCCAGCAGCTTAGGCCGGGACCTCCGACCAGATACGCAGTATTTT. This gives the protein CASSLGRDLRPDTQYF.

The rearrangement links TRBV11-2 to TRBJ2-7, with 8 bases lining up with TRBD1. In germline, CDR1 is SGHAT, CDR2 FQNNGV. V gave up 5 bases and J gave up 0 bases; unmatched junction bases: 9. This CDR3 is built from 16 residues. In DNA, the CDR3 is TGTGCCAGCAGCATCCCTCGGACAGGGAACTCCTACGAGCAGTACTTC. It is translated as CASSIPRTGNSYEQYF.

This clonotype has at least ten counts. This sequence joins TRBV4-3 and TRBJ2-7; unclear D gene. V was clipped by 0 bases and J by 2 bases, with 11 bases between them. CDR1 and CDR2 (germline): LGHNA, YSLEER. CDR3 size: 15 residues. CDR3 residues: CASSQESDGAYEQYF. The CDR3 nucleotides read TGCGCCAGCAGCCAAGAGAGTGACGGAGCCTACGAGCAGTACTTC.

The chain couples TRBV23-1 to TRBJ1-5; D uncertain. TRBV23-1 is identified as an open reading frame with a role that is uncertain. Trimming removed 5 bases from V and 11 bases from J, with 22 bases in between. The CDR3 runs to 15 residues. In DNA, the CDR3 is TGCGCCAGCAGTGCAAGCTCGCCGAGCCCCAAGGCCCAGCATTTT. This translates into CASSASSPSPKAQHF.

V gene TRBV6-1 combines with J gene TRBJ1-3; 7 bases map to TRBD1. Germline CDR1 is MNHNS and CDR2 is SASEGT. The CDR3 length is 15 residues. The V and J ends lost 8 bases and 4 bases, in that order; junction bases with no gene match: 11. The CDR3 sequence is CASSPDRAGGNTIYF. In DNA form, the CDR3 reads TGTGCCAGCTCCCCAGACAGGGCAGGAGGAAACACCATATATTTT.

This clonotype showed up many times. The rearrangement joins TRBV27 to TRBJ2-3; unclear D gene. The CDR3 covers 14 residues. The germline CDR1 and CDR2 sequences are MNHEY and SMNVEV (reference sequence). V was trimmed by 4 bases and J by 1 base, leaving 9 bases between them. CDR3 sequence (DNA): TGTGCCAGCAGTTATAAAGGGCGCACAGATACGCAGTATTTT. Translation gives CASSYKGRTDTQYF.

This clonotype was seen a handful of times. The chain recombines TRBV6-1 with TRBJ2-1; TRBD1 aligns across 8 bases. The V gene's germline CDR1 is MNHNS and CDR2 SASEGT. The V segment lost 7 bases and the J segment 5 bases; nucleotides outside the gene matches: 7. There are 14 residues in the CDR3. The chain's CDR3 is CASKKRTGHNEQFF. The CDR3 DNA is TGTGCCAGCAAGAAGAGGACAGGGCACAATGAGCAGTTCTTC.

The chain has TRBV19 and TRBJ2-5; D unresolved. Germline loops: CDR1 LNHDA, CDR2 SQIVND (reference sequence). Between the trimmed V and J ends, which lost 3 bases and 3 bases, there was a span of 5 bases. This CDR3 has 12 residues. In DNA form, the CDR3 reads TGTGCCAGTAGTATGTCAGAAGAGACCCAGTACTTC. It is translated as CASSMSEETQYF.

This clonotype has a count of ten or more. V usage is TRBV12-3 or TRBV12-4 and J usage is TRBJ1-2, with TRBD1 identical over 11 bases. V lost 5 bases and J lost 5; bases outside the gene matches: 4. The CDR3 is 14 amino acids. Written as DNA, the CDR3 is TGTGCCAGCAGTCACGGACAGGGGGCTTATGGCTACACCTTC. This translates into CASSHGQGAYGYTF.

This clonotype was observed a few times. The J gene is TRBJ2-1, the V gene TRBV15, with 14 bases fitting TRBD2. Germline assignment: CDR1 LNHNV and CDR2 YYDKDF (reference sequence). The CDR3 spans 20 residues. Germline trimming cut 5 bases from V and 1 base from J; bases unmatched to any gene: 13. The CDR3 reads CATSGRTGTSGSTSYNEQFF. CDR3 nucleotides: TGTGCCACCAGCGGAAGAACCGGGACTAGCGGGAGTACTTCCTACAATGAGCAGTTCTTC.

The chain links TRBV6-1 to TRBJ2-7, with D perhaps TRBD2 (5 bases). V was cut by 6 bases and J by 4 bases, with 16 bases left in between. Germline V lookup: CDR1 MNHNS, CDR2 SASEGT. This CDR3 region has 14 residues. CDR3 sequence (DNA): TGTGCCAGCAGCCCCGGGGTGGTCCCTTACGAGCAGTACTTC. Its protein is CASSPGVVPYEQYF.

This clonotype was counted a few times. J is TRBJ2-1 and V is TRBV5-1; tentative D call: TRBD2 (5 bases). The V and J ends lost 2 bases and 5 bases respectively, with 11 bases between them. CDR3 size: 14 residues. CDR1 SGHRS and CDR2 YFSETQ come from the germline V gene. The CDR3 reads CASSFGEGNNEQFF. Written as DNA, the CDR3 is TGCGCCAGCAGCTTTGGTGAGGGAAACAATGAGCAGTTCTTC.

This clonotype has more than one count but fewer than ten. The chain recombines TRBV6-2 or TRBV6-3 with TRBJ2-2; 7 positions agree with TRBD1. The V gene end was trimmed by 2 bases and the J gene end by 7 bases; junction bases not matched to a gene: 4. This CDR3 comprises 14 residues. The germline CDR1 and CDR2 sequences are MNHEY and SVGEGT. CDR3 protein: CASSYRGLNGELFF. The DNA of the CDR3 is TGTGCCAGCAGTTACAGGGGGCTTAACGGGGAGCTGTTTTTT.

This clonotype occurred a few times. J is TRBJ2-7 and V is TRBV12-3 or TRBV12-4, with 9 nucleotides matching TRBD1. Unmatched junction bases numbered 10, after V lost 5 bases and J lost 5 bases. The CDR3 consists of 15 residues. The CDR3 sequence is CASSPGQGLRDEQYF. The CDR3 DNA sequence: TGTGCCAGCAGTCCAGGACAGGGGTTGCGGGACGAGCAGTACTTC.

This clonotype was counted only a few times. The chain has TRBV27 and TRBJ1-4; TRBD1 agrees at 7 bases. The CDR3 is made up of 15 amino acids. Germline CDR1 reads MNHEY; CDR2 reads SMNVEV (reference sequence). The V gene end was trimmed by 0 bases and the J gene end by 8 bases; junction bases not matched to a gene: 6. CDR3 bases: TGTGCCAGCAGTTTATCTGGACAGGCCAACGAAAAACTGTTTTTT. Amino acids: CASSLSGQANEKLFF.

This clonotype was observed at least ten times. The chain carries TRBV9 and TRBJ2-1; weak D call: TRBD1 (5 bases). Trimming removed 0 bases from V and 2 bases from J, with 12 bases in between. There are 16 residues in the CDR3. Germline V gene lookup returns CDR1 SGDLS and CDR2 YYNGEE. The CDR3 loop reads CASSVVWTPTYNEQFF. The DNA of the CDR3 is TGTGCCAGCAGCGTAGTTTGGACACCAACCTACAATGAGCAGTTCTTC.

The table lists this clonotype with a few counts. The chain carries TRBV20-1 and TRBJ2-7, with 7 bases aligning to TRBD2. The ends lost 6 bases at V and 1 base at J; junction bases unmatched: 6. Germline V lookup: CDR1 DFQATT, CDR2 SNEGSKA (reference sequence). The CDR3 runs to 13 residues. The CDR3 here is CSAWGGASYEQYF. DNA of the CDR3: TGCAGTGCCTGGGGAGGGGCATCCTACGAGCAGTACTTC.

This clonotype came up many times. The chain is built from TRBV7-2 and TRBJ2-7; TRBD1 is a possible D gene (5 bases). The CDR3 totals 14 residues. The germline V gene encodes CDR1 SGHTA and CDR2 FQGNSA. V gave up 4 bases and J gave up 1 base, with 11 bases separating them. CDR3 in amino acids: CASSSPQGSYEQYF. The CDR3 coding sequence is TGTGCCAGCAGCTCGCCCCAGGGTTCCTACGAGCAGTACTTC.

This clonotype has just a few counts. The chain is built from TRBV20-1 and TRBJ2-7; D remains unclear. In germline, CDR1 is DFQATT, CDR2 SNEGSKA (reference sequence). CDR3 size: 14 residues. V lost 3 bases and J lost 4, with 16 bases in between. The CDR3 is CSASRRQSSYEQYF. CDR3 DNA sequence: TGCAGTGCTAGCCGCCGGCAGAGTTCATACGAGCAGTACTTC.